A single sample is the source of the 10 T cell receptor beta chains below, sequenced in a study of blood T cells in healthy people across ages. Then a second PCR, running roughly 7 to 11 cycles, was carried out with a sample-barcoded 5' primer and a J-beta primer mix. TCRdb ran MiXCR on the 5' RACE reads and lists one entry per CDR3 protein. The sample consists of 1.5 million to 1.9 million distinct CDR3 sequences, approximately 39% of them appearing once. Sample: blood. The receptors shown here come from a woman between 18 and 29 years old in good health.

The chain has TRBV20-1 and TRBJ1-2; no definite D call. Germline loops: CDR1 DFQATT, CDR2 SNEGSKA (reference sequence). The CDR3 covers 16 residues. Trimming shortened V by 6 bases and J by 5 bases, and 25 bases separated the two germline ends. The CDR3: CSAERSTDFLVYGYTF. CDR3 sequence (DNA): TGCAGTGCGGAGAGGTCTACCGATTTCCTTGTATATGGCTACACCTTC.

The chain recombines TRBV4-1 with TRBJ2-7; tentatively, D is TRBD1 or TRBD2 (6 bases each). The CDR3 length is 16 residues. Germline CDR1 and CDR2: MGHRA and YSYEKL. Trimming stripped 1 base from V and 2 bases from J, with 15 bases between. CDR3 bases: TGCGCCAGCAGCCAAGTCCCCGGGGGCCTAACCTACGAGCAGTACTTC. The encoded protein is CASSQVPGGLTYEQYF.

The chain's CDR3 is CASTAQGYEQYF. The CDR3 DNA is TGTGCCAGCACCGCCCAGGGTTACGAGCAGTACTTC. The gene calls are TRBV12-3 or TRBV12-4 and TRBJ2-5, with D possibly matching TRBD1 (5 bases). The DNA end favors TRBJ2-7, so the J call may be wrong. The CDR3 loop spans 12 amino acids.

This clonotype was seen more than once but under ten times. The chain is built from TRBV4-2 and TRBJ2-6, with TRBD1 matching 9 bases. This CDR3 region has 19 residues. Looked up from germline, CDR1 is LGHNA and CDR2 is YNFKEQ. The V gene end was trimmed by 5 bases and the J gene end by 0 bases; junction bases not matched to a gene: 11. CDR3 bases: TGTGCCAGCAGCGATCAACTAGGACAGGGGCACTCTGGGGCCAACGTCCTGACTTTC. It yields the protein CASSDQLGQGHSGANVLTF.

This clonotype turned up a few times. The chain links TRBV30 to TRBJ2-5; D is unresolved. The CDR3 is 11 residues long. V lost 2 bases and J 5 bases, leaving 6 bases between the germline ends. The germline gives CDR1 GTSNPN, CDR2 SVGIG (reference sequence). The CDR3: CAWSNRETQYF. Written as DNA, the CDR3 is TGTGCCTGGAGTAACCGGGAGACCCAGTACTTC.

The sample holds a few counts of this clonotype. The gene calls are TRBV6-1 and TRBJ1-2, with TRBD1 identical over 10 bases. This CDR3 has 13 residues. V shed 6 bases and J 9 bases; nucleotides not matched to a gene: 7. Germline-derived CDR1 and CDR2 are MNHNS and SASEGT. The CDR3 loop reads CASSDRDRGSYTF. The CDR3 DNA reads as TGTGCCAGCAGCGACCGGGACAGGGGAAGCTACACCTTC.

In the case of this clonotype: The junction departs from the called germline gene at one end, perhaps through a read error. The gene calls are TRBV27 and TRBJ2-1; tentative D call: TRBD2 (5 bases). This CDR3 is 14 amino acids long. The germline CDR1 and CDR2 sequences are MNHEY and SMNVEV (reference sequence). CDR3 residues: CVSSLSLANNEQFF. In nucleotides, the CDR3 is TGTGTCAGCAGTTTATCCCTAGCTAACAATGAGCAGTTCTTC.

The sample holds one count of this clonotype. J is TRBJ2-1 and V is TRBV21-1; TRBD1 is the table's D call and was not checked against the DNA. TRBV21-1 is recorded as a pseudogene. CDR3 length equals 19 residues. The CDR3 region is CASSKGGTTRQHLYNEQFF. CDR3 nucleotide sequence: TGTGCCAGCAGCAAAGGTGGGACGACGCGACAGCACCTCTACAATGAGCAGTTCTTC.

The CDR3 protein is CATSDLTSGSSYNEQYF. The CDR3 DNA reads as TGTGCCACCAGTGATTTGACTAGCGGGAGTAGTTACAATGAGCAGTACTTC. The V gene is TRBV24-1, the J gene TRBJ2-5, with 11 nucleotides matching TRBD2. J gave up 11 bases and V 0 bases, and 13 bases lay outside the gene matches. In germline, CDR1 is KGHDR, CDR2 SFDVKD. This CDR3 has 17 amino acids.

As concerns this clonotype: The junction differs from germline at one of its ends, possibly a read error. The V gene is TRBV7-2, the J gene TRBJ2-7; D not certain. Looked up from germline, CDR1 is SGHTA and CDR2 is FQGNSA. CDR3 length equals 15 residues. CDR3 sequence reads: CASSLRTVDYNEQYF. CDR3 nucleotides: TGCGCCAGCAGCTTACGAACAGTGGATTACAATGAGCAGTACTTC. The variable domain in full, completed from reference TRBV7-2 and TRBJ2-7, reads GAGVSQSPSNKVTEKGKDVELRCDPISGHTALYWYRQSLGQGLEFLIYFQGNSAPDKSGLPSDRFSAERTGGSVSTLTIQRTQQEDSAVYLCASSLRTVDYNEQYFGPGTRLTVT.